These T cell receptor beta chains were read from a single sample in a study of identical twins. TCRdb processed the 5' RACE reads anew with MiXCR; each CDR3 protein has one entry. The sample consists of 700,000 or so distinct CDR3 sequences, 8.5% to 9% of them appearing once. The same data also contributed to another study, on yellow fever vaccine responses in identical twins.

Sequencing was carried out using PBMCs. These receptors were collected from a woman aged 18-29 years in good health. The CDR3 runs from the conserved cysteine through the conserved F or W. A D gene is named only where the DNA matches it firmly. Clone size is shown for a subset of rows, as once, few, many or a class of expanded clone.

J | size | D | V | CDR3 | DNA
TRBJ2-3 | few | TRBD1 | TRBV12-3/TRBV12-4 | CASSDPGTDLTDTQYF | TGTGCCAGCAGTGACCCCGGGACAGACCTCACAGATACGCAGTATTTT
TRBJ2-7 | NA | NA | TRBV5-1 | CASNRGTPGEQYF | TGCGCCAGCAACCGGGGGACCCCCGGGGAGCAGTACTTC
TRBJ2-3 | NA | TRBD2 | TRBV18 | CASSSRDYEADTQYF | TGTGCCAGCTCTAGCCGGGACTACGAGGCAGATACGCAGTATTTT
TRBJ2-4 | NA | NA | TRBV28 | CASSFQAAGQNIQYF | TGTGCCAGCAGTTTCCAAGCAGCAGGGCAAAACATTCAGTACTTC
TRBJ2-3 | NA | TRBD2 | TRBV20-1 | CSARVGLAGGTDTQYF | TGCAGTGCTAGAGTGGGACTAGCGGGAGGCACAGATACGCAGTATTTT
TRBJ1-1 | NA | NA | TRBV7-8 | CASSPNQDTEAFF | TGTGCCAGCAGCCCAAACCAGGACACTGAAGCTTTCTTT
TRBJ2-5 | few | NA | TRBV28 | CASELGGLIGETQYF | TGTGCCAGCGAGCTCGGGGGCTTAATCGGGGAGACCCAGTACTTC
TRBJ1-5 | few | TRBD1 | TRBV6-2/TRBV6-3 | CASSRLPDRGTYSNQPQHF | TGTGCCAGCAGCCGCTTACCGGACAGGGGGACTTATAGCAATCAGCCCCAGCATTTT
TRBJ2-1 | many | NA | TRBV7-9 | CASSPDEGNEQFF | TGTGCCAGCAGCCCCGATGAGGGAAATGAGCAGTTCTTC
TRBJ1-5 | many | NA | TRBV12-3/TRBV12-4 | CASSLDDRPQHF | TGTGCCAGCAGTTTGGACGATCGACCCCAGCATTTT
TRBJ2-1 | few | NA | TRBV12-5 | CASGLARAAGYNEQFF | TGTGCTAGTGGTTTAGCCCGCGCCGCGGGATACAATGAGCAGTTCTTC
TRBJ2-7 | many | NA | TRBV6-6 | CASRTSYEQYF | TGTGCCAGCAGAACGTCCTACGAGCAGTACTTC
TRBJ2-5 | few | NA | TRBV20-1 | CSLFRGETQYF | TGCAGCCTATTTAGGGGGGAGACCCAGTACTTC
TRBJ1-4 | NA | TRBD1 | TRBV14 | CASSRTGFGTNEKLFF | TGTGCCAGCAGCAGGACAGGTTTCGGAACTAATGAAAAACTGTTTTTT
TRBJ2-7 | NA | NA | TRBV6-5 | CASSYSTGEVYEQYF | TGTGCCAGCAGTTACTCTACGGGAGAGGTCTACGAGCAGTACTTC
TRBJ2-6 | many | NA | TRBV6-1 | CASQEGATGANVLTF | TGTGCCTCCCAGGAGGGGGCGACTGGGGCCAACGTCCTGACTTTC
TRBJ2-1 | few | TRBD2 | TRBV6-1 | CASSGGLAPASSYNEQFF | TGTGCCAGCAGCGGAGGACTAGCGCCGGCCAGCTCCTACAATGAGCAGTTCTTC
TRBJ1-6 | many | NA | TRBV9 | CASSVEMWGSYNSPLHF | TGTGCCAGCAGCGTAGAGATGTGGGGTTCCTATAATTCACCCCTCCACTTT
TRBJ2-3 | NA | TRBD2 | TRBV20-1 | CSAPTSGGTDTQYF | TGCAGTGCTCCTACTAGCGGGGGGACAGATACGCAGTATTTT
TRBJ2-7 | NA | TRBD1 | TRBV2 | CASYPGGNYEQHF | TGTGCCTCCTACCCAGGGGGTAACTACGAGCAGCACTTC
TRBJ2-7 | NA | NA | TRBV20-1 | CSGSNTDYEQYF | TGCAGTGGTTCAAACACAGACTACGAGCAGTACTTC
TRBJ1-2 | NA | NA | TRBV4-3 | CASSQDLVSYGYTF | TGCGCCAGCAGCCAAGATCTCGTCAGCTATGGCTACACCTTC
TRBJ1-1 | NA | NA | TRBV29-1 | CSGGTLPYTEAFF | TGCAGCGGGGGGACTCTCCCTTACACTGAAGCTTTCTTT
TRBJ1-2 | few | NA | TRBV2 | CASVRGGARGYTF | TGTGCCAGTGTCAGAGGAGGGGCGCGTGGCTACACCTTC
TRBJ2-2 | many | NA | TRBV15 | CATSRGPAVTGELFF | TGTGCCACCAGCAGGGGACCGGCGGTCACCGGGGAGCTGTTTTTT
TRBJ2-7 | many | NA | TRBV3-1 | CASSQDHTVTDSYEQYF | TGTGCCAGCAGCCAAGACCACACAGTGACAGACTCCTACGAGCAGTACTTC
TRBJ1-2 | NA | TRBD1 | TRBV9 | CASSAPGQGANGYTF | TGTGCCAGCAGCGCACCGGGACAGGGAGCGAATGGCTACACCTTC
TRBJ2-7 | few | NA | TRBV6-5 | CASSYSLLGLGEQYF | TGTGCCAGCAGTTACTCGTTGTTGGGGTTGGGGGAGCAGTACTTC
TRBJ2-3 | many | TRBD2 | TRBV29-1 | CSAEGAGGHSATDTQYF | TGCAGCGCCGAAGGAGCGGGGGGGCATTCCGCCACAGATACGCAGTATTTT
TRBJ2-5 | few | NA | TRBV19 | CASSGRRGEETQYF | TGTGCCAGTAGTGGTCGCAGGGGGGAAGAGACCCAGTACTTC
TRBJ2-7 | NA | NA | TRBV5-6 | CASSLSLRPFQEQYF | TGTGCCAGCAGCTTGAGCCTGAGACCCTTCCAGGAGCAGTACTTC
TRBJ2-4 | many | TRBD1 | TRBV7-8 | CASSSAGQVKVKNIQYF | TGTGCCAGCAGCTCAGCTGGACAGGTTAAGGTCAAAAACATTCAGTACTTC
TRBJ2-1 | NA | NA | TRBV11-2 | CASSLVGGLGYNEQFF | TGTGCCAGCAGCTTGGTAGGGGGTTTGGGCTACAATGAGCAGTTCTTC
TRBJ2-1 | NA | TRBD2 | TRBV4-2 | CASSLTTSGSLFF | TGTGCCAGCAGCCTAACCACTAGCGGGAGCCTGTTCTTC
TRBJ1-1 | NA | NA | TRBV9 | CASSVYIDMNTEAFF | TGTGCCAGCAGCGTATATATAGACATGAACACTGAAGCTTTCTTT
TRBJ2-5 | NA | NA | TRBV4-1 | CASSQARGLGTQYF | TGCGCCAGCAGCCAAGCCCGGGGGCTGGGGACCCAGTACTTC
TRBJ2-7 | NA | TRBD1 | TRBV7-9 | CASSLDRDSDEQYF | TGTGCCAGCAGCTTGGACAGGGACTCCGACGAGCAGTACTTC
TRBJ2-1 | few | NA | TRBV20-1 | CSARPGDTYNEQFF | TGCAGTGCTAGGCCAGGGGATACCTACAATGAGCAGTTCTTC
TRBJ2-1 | few | NA | TRBV6-2/TRBV6-3 | CASSLDYFDEQFF | TGTGCCAGCAGTTTGGACTATTTCGATGAGCAGTTCTTC
TRBJ2-1 | few | NA | TRBV9 | CASSVATSSSYNEQFF | TGTGCCAGCAGCGTAGCGACTTCCTCCTCCTACAATGAGCAGTTCTTC
TRBJ2-1 | NA | TRBD2 | TRBV20-1 | CSARDSLSGSSYNEQFF | TGCAGTGCTAGAGATTCCCTCAGCGGGAGCTCCTACAATGAGCAGTTCTTC
TRBJ2-7 | few | TRBD1 | TRBV4-1 | CASSQEDRVLHEQYF | TGCGCCAGCAGCCAAGAGGACAGGGTTCTCCACGAGCAGTACTTC
TRBJ1-6 | few | TRBD1 | TRBV10-3 | CAISGGQGSLHF | TGTGCCATCAGTGGGGGACAGGGATCCCTCCACTTT
TRBJ2-3 | few | TRBD2 | TRBV28 | CASSPRGSGSRTDTQYF | TGTGCCAGCAGTCCCCGGGGTAGCGGGAGTAGGACAGATACGCAGTATTTT
TRBJ1-5 | NA | TRBD1 | TRBV6-1 | CASRPQGAPQPQHF | TGTGCCAGCAGGCCTCAGGGGGCCCCTCAGCCCCAGCATTTT
TRBJ1-5 | NA | TRBD1 | TRBV20-1 | CSAGTGPQPQHF | TGCAGTGCCGGGACAGGGCCTCAGCCCCAGCATTTT
TRBJ2-1 | few | NA | TRBV20-1 | CSARVTGYNEQFF | TGCAGTGCTAGAGTGACAGGTTACAATGAGCAGTTCTTC
TRBJ2-7 | few | NA | TRBV20-1 | CSALEDSNISYEQYF | TGCAGTGCCCTTGAGGACAGTAATATATCCTACGAGCAGTACTTC
TRBJ1-1 | few | TRBD1 | TRBV9 | CASSISQGQGFTEAFF | TGTGCCAGCAGCATCAGCCAAGGACAGGGCTTTACTGAAGCTTTCTTT
TRBJ2-7 | few | TRBD1 | TRBV27 | CASSLSYRGLYEQYF | TGTGCCAGCAGTTTATCGTACAGGGGGCTCTACGAGCAGTACTTC
TRBJ1-6 | few | TRBD1 | TRBV12-3/TRBV12-4 | CASSLTGQSPLHF | TGTGCCAGCAGCTTGACAGGGCAGTCACCCCTCCACTTT
TRBJ2-1 | NA | TRBD2 | TRBV28 | CASSSTSGRPSSYNEQFF | TGTGCCAGCAGTTCGACTAGCGGGAGGCCCAGCTCCTACAATGAGCAGTTCTTC
TRBJ2-7 | many | TRBD2 | TRBV7-9 | CASSSGLAVYEQYF | TGTGCCAGCAGCTCGGGACTAGCGGTATACGAGCAGTACTTC
TRBJ2-2 | many | TRBD1 | TRBV14 | CASSQDRDTGELFF | TGTGCCAGCAGCCAGGACAGGGATACCGGGGAGCTGTTTTTT
TRBJ2-3 | NA | NA | TRBV5-1 | CASSLDRGASSADTQYF | TGCGCCAGCAGCTTGGATCGGGGGGCAAGTTCAGCGGATACGCAGTATTTT
TRBJ2-2 | NA | NA | TRBV12-5 | CASGNGPGELFF | TGTGCTAGTGGCAATGGGCCCGGGGAGCTGTTTTTT
TRBJ2-5 | few | NA | TRBV7-9 | CASIEVAARETQYF | TGTGCCAGCATCGAAGTGGCCGCCCGAGAGACCCAGTACTTC
TRBJ2-5 | NA | TRBD2 | TRBV20-1 | CSARDPSGGHLETQYF | TGCAGTGCTAGAGATCCCAGCGGGGGTCACCTGGAGACCCAGTACTTC
TRBJ2-7 | once | NA | TRBV12-1 | CASYPQISYEQYF | TGTGCCAGCTATCCCCAAATCTCCTACGAGCAGTACTTC
TRBJ2-3 | few | TRBD1 | TRBV11-1 | CASSYFPGQGMVTDTQYF | TGTGCCAGCAGCTACTTTCCCGGACAGGGGATGGTGACAGATACGCAGTATTTT